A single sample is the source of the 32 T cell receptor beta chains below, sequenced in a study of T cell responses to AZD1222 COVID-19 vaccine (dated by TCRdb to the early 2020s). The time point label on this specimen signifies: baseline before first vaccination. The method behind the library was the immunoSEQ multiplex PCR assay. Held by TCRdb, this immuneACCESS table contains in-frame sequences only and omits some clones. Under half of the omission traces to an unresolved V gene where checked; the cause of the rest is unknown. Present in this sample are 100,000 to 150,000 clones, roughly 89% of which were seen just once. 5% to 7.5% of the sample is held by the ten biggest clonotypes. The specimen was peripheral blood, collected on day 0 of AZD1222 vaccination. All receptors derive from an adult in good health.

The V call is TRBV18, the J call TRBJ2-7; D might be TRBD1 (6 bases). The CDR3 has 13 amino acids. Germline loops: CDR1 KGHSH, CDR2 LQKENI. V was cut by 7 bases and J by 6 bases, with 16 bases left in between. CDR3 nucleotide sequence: TGTGCCAGCTGTACAGGGAGCAAGGGCGAGCAGTACTTC. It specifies CASCTGSKGEQYF.

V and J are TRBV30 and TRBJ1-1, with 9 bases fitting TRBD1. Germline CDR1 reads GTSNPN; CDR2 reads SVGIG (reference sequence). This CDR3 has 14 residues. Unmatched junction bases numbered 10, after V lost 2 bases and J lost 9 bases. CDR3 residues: CAWSQRDRVPKAFF. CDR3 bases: TGTGCCTGGAGTCAACGGGACAGGGTCCCTAAAGCTTTCTTT. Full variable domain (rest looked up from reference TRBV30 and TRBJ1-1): SQTIHQWPATLVQPVGSPLSLECTVEGTSNPNLYWYRQAAGRGLQLLFYSVGIGQISSEVPQNLSASRPQDRQFILSSKKLLLSDSGFYLCAWSQRDRVPKAFFGQGTRLTVV.

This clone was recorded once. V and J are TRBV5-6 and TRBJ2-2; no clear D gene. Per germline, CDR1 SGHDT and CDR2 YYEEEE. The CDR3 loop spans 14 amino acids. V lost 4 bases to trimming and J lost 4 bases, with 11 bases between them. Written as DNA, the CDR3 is TGTGCCAGCAGCCTGATCTCTCCCACCGGGGAGCTGTTTTTT. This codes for CASSLISPTGELFF.

Here the CDR3 reads CASRQGARSPLHF. In DNA, the CDR3 is TGCGCCAGCAGACAGGGGGCGCGATCACCCCTCCACTTT. The rearrangement links TRBV4-3 to TRBJ1-6; 9 nucleotides agree with TRBD1. The CDR3 has 13 amino acids. Germline V gives CDR1 LGHNA, CDR2 YSLEER. Germline trimming cut 6 bases from V and 10 bases from J; bases unmatched to any gene: 4.

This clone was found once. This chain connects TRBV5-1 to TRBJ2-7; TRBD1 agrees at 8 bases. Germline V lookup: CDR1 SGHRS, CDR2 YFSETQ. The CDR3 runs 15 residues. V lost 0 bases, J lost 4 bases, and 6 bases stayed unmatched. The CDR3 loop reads CASSLGTGGRYEQYF. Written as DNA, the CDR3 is TGCGCCAGCAGCTTGGGCACAGGGGGAAGGTACGAGCAGTACTTC. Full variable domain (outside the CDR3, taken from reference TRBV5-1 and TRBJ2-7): KAGVTQTPRYLIKTRGQQVTLSCSPISGHRSVSWYQQTPGQGLQFLFEYFSETQRNKGNFPGRFSGRQFSNSRSEMNVSTLELGDSALYLCASSLGTGGRYEQYFGPGTRLTVT.

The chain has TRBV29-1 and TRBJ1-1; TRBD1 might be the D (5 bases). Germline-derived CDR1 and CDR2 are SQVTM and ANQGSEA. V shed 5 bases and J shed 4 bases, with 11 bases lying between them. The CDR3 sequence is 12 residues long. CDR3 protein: CSVLLGVTEAFF. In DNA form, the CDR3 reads TGCAGCGTTTTACTAGGGGTCACTGAAGCTTTCTTT.

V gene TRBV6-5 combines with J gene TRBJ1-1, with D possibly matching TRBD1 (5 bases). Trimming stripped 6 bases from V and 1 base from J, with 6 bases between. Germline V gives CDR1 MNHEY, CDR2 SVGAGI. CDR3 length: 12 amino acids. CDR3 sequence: CASRGPNTEAFF. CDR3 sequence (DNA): TGTGCCAGCAGGGGACCGAACACTGAAGCTTTCTTT.

The DNA for the CDR3 is TGTGCCAGCAGTTACTCGCTTAGGAGGTCGAACACTGAAGCTTTCTTT. Residues: CASSYSLRRSNTEAFF. The chain employs TRBV6-5 and TRBJ1-1; D gene unclear. The CDR3 is made up of 16 amino acids. Looked up from germline, CDR1 is MNHEY and CDR2 is SVGAGI. V was cut by 0 bases and J by 1 base, with 12 bases left in between.

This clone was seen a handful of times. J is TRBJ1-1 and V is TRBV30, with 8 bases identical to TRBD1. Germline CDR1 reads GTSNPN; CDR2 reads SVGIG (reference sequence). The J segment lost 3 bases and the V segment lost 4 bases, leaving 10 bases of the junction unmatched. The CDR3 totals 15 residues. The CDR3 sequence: CAWTLLDREDTEAFF. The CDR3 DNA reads TGTGCCTGGACCCTATTGGACAGGGAGGACACTGAAGCTTTCTTT.

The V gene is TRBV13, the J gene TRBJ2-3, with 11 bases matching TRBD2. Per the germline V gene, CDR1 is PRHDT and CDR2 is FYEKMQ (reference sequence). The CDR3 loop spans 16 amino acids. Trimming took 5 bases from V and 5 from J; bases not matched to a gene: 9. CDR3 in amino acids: CASSTQLAGVRDTQYF. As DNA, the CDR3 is TGTGCCAGCAGCACTCAACTAGCGGGGGTTAGAGATACGCAGTATTTT.

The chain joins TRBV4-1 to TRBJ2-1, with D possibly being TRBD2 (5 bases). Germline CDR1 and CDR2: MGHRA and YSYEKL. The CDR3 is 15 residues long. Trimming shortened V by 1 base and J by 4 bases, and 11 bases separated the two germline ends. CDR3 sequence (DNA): TGCGCCAGCAGCCAAGTTTGGACTCTTTACAATGAGCAGTTCTTC. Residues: CASSQVWTLYNEQFF.

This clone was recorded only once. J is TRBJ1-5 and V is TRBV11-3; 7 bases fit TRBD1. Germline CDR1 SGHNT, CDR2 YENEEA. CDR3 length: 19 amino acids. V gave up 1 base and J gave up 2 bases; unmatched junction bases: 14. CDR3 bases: TGTGCCAGCAGCTTAGGGTACGGACAGGAGAAAGGGGGCAATCAGCCCCAGCATTTT. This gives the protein CASSLGYGQEKGGNQPQHF. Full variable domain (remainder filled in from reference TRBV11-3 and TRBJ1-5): EAGVVQSPRYKIIEKKQPVAFWCNPISGHNTLYWYLQNLGQGPELLIRYENEEAVDDSQLPKDRFSAERLKGVDSTLKIQPAELGDSAVYLCASSLGYGQEKGGNQPQHFGDGTRLSIL.

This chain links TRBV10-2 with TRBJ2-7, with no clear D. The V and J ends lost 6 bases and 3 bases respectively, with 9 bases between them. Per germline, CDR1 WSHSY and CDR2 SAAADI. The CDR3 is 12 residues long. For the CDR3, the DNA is TGCGCCAGCAGCAAGACCGACTACGAGCAGTACTTC. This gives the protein CASSKTDYEQYF.

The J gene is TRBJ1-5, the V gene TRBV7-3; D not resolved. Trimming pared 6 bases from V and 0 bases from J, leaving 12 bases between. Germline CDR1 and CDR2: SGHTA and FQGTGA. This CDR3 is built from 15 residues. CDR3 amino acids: CASSLDIFSNQPQHF. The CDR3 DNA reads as TGTGCCAGCAGTTTAGACATATTTAGCAATCAGCCCCAGCATTTT.

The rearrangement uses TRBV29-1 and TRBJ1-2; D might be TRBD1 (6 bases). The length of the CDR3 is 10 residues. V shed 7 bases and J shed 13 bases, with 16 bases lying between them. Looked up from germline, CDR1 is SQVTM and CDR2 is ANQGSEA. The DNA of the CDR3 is TGCAGCGCAAAAAATGGGGGGGCCACCTTC. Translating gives CSAKNGGATF.

CDR3 amino acids: CASSFQGISFYGYTF. The CDR3 DNA reads as TGTGCCAGCAGTTTCCAAGGGATCAGCTTCTATGGCTACACCTTC. V gene TRBV27 combines with J gene TRBJ1-2; no definite D call. The CDR3 is made up of 15 amino acids. The ends were cut back, 3 bases at V and 4 bases at J, with 15 bases in the middle. In germline, CDR1 is MNHEY, CDR2 SMNVEV (reference sequence).

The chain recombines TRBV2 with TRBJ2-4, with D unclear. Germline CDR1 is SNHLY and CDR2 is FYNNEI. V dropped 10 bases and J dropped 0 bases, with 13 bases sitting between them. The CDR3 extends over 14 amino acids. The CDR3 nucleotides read TGTGCCACCACAGAGAACTTAGCCAAAAACATTCAGTACTTC. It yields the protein CATTENLAKNIQYF.

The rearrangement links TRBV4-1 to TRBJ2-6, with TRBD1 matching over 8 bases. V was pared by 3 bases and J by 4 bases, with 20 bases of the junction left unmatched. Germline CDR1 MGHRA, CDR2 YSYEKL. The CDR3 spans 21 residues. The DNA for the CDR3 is TGCGCCAGCAGCCAGGATCATTCGTCCGAGTCAGGGGGCATGGGGGCCAACGTCCTGACTTTC. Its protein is CASSQDHSSESGGMGANVLTF.

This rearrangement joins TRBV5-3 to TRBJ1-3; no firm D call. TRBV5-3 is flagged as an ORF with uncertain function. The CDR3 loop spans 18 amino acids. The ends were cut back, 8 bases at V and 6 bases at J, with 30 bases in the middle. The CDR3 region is CARNDTEPPPSRENTIYF. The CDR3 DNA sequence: TGTGCCAGGAACGACACAGAACCTCCACCTTCTCGTGAAAACACCATATATTTT.

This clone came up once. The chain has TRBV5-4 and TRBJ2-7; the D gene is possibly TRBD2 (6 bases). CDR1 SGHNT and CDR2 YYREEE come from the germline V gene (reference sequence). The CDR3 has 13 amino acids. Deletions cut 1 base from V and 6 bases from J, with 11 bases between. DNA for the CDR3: TGTGCCAGCAGCTTGTGGAGGGTACCCGAGCAGTACTTC. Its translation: CASSLWRVPEQYF.

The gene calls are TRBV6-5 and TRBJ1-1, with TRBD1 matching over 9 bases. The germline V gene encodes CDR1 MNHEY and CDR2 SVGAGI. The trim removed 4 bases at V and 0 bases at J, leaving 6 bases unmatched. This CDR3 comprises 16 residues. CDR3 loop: CASSSGQGGMNTEAFF. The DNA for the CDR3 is TGTGCCAGCAGTTCGGGACAGGGCGGAATGAACACTGAAGCTTTCTTT.

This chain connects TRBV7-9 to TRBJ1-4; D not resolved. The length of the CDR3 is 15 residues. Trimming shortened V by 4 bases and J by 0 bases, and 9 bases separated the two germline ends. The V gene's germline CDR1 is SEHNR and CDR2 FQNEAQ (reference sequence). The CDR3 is CASSSDVTTNEKLFF. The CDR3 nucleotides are TGTGCCAGCAGCTCGGACGTTACAACTAATGAAAAACTGTTTTTT.

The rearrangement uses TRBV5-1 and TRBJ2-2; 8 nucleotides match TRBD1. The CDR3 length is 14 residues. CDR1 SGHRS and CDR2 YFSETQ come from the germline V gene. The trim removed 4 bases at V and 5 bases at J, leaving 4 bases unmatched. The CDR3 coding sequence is TGCGCCAGCAGCGGAGACAGGGGTACCGGGGAGCTGTTTTTT. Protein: CASSGDRGTGELFF.

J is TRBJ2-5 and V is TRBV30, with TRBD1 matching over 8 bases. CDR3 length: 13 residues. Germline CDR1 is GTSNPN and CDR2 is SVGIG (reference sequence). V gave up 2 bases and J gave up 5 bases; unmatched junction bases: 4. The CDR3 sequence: CAWSWTGLETQYF. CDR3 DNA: TGTGCCTGGAGTTGGACAGGGTTGGAGACCCAGTACTTC.

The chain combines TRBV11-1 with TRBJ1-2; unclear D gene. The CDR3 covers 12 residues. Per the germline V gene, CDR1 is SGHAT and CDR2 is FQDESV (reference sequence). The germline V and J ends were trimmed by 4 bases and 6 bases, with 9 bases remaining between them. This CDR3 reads CASSSRTDGYTF. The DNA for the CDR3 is TGTGCCAGCAGCTCAAGGACGGATGGCTACACCTTC.

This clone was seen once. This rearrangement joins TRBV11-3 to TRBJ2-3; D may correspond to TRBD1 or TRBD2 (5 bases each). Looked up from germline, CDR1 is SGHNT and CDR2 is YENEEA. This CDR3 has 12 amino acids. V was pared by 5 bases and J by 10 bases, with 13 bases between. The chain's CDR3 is CASSPDGDPQYF. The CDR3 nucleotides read TGTGCCAGCAGCCCAGACGGGGACCCGCAGTATTTT.

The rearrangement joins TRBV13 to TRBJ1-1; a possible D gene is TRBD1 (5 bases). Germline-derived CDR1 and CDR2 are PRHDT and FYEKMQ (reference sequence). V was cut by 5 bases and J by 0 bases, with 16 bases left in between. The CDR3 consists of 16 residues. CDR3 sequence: CASSPFPRGMNTEAFF. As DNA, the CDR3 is TGTGCCAGCAGCCCCTTCCCGAGGGGAATGAACACTGAAGCTTTCTTT. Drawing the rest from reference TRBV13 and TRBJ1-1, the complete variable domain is AAGVIQSPRHLIKEKRETATLKCYPIPRHDTVYWYQQGPGQDPQFLISFYEKMQSDKGSIPDRFSAQQFSDYHSELNMSSLELGDSALYFCASSPFPRGMNTEAFFGQGTRLTVV.

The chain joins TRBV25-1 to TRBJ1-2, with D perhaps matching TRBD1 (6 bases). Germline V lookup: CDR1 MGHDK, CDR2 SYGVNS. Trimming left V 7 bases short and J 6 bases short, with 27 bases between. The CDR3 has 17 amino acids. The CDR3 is CASKPADSTGPGHGYTF. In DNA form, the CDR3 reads TGTGCCAGCAAACCCGCGGACAGTACGGGTCCGGGACATGGCTACACCTTC.

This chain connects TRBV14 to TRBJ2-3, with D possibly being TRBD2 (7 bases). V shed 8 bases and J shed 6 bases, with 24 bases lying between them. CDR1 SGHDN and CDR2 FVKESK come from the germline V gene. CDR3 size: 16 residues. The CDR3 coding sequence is TGTGCCAGCTCCTCCCAAGGGGGGGGACGACGGGATACGCAGTATTTT. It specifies CASSSQGGGRRDTQYF.

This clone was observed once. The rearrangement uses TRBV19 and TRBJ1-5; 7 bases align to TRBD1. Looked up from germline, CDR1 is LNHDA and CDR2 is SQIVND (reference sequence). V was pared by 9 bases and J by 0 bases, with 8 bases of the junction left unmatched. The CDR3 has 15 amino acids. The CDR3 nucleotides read TGTGCCAGGATTTCCGGGACAGATAGCAATCAGCCCCAGCATTTT. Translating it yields CARISGTDSNQPQHF.

The CDR3 protein is CASSSLTGFSYEQYF. CDR3 sequence (DNA): TGTGCCAGCAGTTCTCTGACGGGCTTCTCCTACGAGCAGTACTTC. This rearrangement joins TRBV6-2 or TRBV6-3 to TRBJ2-7, with D uncertain. V lost 4 bases, J lost 0 bases, and 13 bases lay in between. The length of the CDR3 is 15 residues. CDR1 is MNHEY, CDR2 SVGEGT, per germline.

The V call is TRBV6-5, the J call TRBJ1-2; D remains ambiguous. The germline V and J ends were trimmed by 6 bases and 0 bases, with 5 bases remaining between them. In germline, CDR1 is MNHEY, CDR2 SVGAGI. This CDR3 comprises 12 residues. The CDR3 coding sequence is TGTGCCAGCAGGGATGCTAACTATGGCTACACCTTC. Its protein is CASRDANYGYTF.